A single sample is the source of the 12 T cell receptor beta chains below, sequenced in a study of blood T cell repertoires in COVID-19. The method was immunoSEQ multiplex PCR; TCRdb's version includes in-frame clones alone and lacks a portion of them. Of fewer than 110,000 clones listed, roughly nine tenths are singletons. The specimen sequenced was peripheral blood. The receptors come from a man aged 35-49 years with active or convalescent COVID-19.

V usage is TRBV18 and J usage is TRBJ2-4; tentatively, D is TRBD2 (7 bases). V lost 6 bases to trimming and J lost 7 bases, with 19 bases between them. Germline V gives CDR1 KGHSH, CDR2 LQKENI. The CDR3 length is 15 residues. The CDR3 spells CASSSPNRGGNIQYF. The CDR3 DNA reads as TGTGCCAGCTCCTCACCGAACCGCGGGGGCAACATTCAGTACTTC. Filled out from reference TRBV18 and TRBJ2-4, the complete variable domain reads NAGVMQNPRHLVRRRGQEARLRCSPMKGHSHVYWYRQLPEEGLKFMVYLQKENIIDESGMPKERFSAEFPKEGPSILRIQQVVRGDSAAYFCASSSPNRGGNIQYFGAGTRLSVL.

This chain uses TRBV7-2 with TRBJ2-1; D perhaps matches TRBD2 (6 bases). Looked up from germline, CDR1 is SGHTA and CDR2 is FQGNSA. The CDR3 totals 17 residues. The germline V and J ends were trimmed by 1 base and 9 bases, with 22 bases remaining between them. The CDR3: CASSLGLGGRRGGEQFF. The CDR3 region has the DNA TGTGCCAGCAGCTTAGGTTTAGGAGGGAGGAGGGGTGGTGAGCAGTTCTTC.

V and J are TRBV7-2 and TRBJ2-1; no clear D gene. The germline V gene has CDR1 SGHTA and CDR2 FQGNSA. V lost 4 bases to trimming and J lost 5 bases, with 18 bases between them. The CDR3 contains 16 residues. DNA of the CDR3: TGTGCCAGCAGCTCCAGGCTCCCGAGAAGAAACAATGAGCAGTTCTTC. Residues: CASSSRLPRRNNEQFF. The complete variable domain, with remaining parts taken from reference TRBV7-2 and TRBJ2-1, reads GAGVSQSPSNKVTEKGKDVELRCDPISGHTALYWYRQSLGQGLEFLIYFQGNSAPDKSGLPSDRFSAERTGGSVSTLTIQRTQQEDSAVYLCASSSRLPRRNNEQFFGPGTRLTVL.

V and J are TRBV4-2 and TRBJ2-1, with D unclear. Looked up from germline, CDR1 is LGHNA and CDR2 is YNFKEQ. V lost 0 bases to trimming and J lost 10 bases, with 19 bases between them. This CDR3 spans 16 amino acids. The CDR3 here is CASSQDLVTVRNEQFF. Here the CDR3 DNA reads TGTGCCAGCAGCCAAGATCTGGTGACTGTAAGGAACGAGCAGTTCTTC.

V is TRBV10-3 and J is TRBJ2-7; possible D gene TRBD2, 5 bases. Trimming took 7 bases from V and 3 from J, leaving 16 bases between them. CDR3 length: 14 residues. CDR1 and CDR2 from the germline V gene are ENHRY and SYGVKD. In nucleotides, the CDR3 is TGTGCCATCAAATGGAGACGGGATGACTACGAGCAGTACTTC. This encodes CAIKWRRDDYEQYF.

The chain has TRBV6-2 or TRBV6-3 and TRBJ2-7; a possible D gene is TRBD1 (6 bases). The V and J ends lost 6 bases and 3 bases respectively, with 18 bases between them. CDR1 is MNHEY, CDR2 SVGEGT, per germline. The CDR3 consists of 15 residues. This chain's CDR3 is CASSHRDGAVYEQYF. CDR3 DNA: TGTGCCAGCAGCCACAGGGACGGTGCGGTCTACGAGCAGTACTTC.

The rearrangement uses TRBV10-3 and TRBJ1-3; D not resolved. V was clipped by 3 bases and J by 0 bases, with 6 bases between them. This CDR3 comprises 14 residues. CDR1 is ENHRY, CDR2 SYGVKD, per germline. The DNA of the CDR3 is TGTGCCATCAGTGAAACGAGCTCTGGAAACACCATATATTTT. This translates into CAISETSSGNTIYF.

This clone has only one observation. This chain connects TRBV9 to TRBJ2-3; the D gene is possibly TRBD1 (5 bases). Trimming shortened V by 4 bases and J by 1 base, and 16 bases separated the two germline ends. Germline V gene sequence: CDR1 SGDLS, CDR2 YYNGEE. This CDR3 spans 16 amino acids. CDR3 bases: TGTGCCAGCAGCTCAAGAAGGGGCTTGGGCACAGATACGCAGTATTTT. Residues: CASSSRRGLGTDTQYF.

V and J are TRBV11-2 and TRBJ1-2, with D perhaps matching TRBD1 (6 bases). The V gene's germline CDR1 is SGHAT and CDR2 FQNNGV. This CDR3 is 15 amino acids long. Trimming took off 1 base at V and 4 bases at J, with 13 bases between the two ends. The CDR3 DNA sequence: TGTGCCAGCAGCTTAGGCAGGGGAAGGGTCTATGGCTACACCTTC. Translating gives CASSLGRGRVYGYTF.

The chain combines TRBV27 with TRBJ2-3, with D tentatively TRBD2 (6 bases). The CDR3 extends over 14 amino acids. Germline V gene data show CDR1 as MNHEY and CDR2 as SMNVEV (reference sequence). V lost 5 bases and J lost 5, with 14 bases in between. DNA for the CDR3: TGTGCCAGCAGTCGGTCGGGAGTGGGAGATACGCAGTATTTT. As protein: CASSRSGVGDTQYF.

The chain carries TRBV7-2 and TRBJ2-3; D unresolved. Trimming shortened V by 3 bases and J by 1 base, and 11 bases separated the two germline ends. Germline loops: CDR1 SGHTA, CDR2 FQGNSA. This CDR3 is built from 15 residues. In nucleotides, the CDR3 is TGTGCCAGCAGCTTTTTCTCCAGCGGCACAGATACGCAGTATTTT. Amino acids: CASSFFSSGTDTQYF.

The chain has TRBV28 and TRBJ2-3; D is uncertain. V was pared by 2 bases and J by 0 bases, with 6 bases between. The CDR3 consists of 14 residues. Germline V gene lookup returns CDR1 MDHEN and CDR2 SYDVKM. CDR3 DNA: TGTGCCAGCAGTTTAGCGACAAGCACAGATACGCAGTATTTT. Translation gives CASSLATSTDTQYF.